This T cell receptor beta chain was observed in a study of blood T cells in healthy people across ages. Ranging in age from roughly 6 to 100, the donors were healthy Caucasian individuals from Russia. It was with a sample-barcoded 5' primer and a J-beta primer mix that a second PCR of roughly 6 to 12 cycles was run. One entry per CDR3 protein results from TCRdb running MiXCR on the 5' RACE reads. This sample has about 720,000 distinct CDR3 sequences; 22% occur once, and the top ten carry roughly a fifth. With regard to this clonotype: Antigen unknown.

CDR1 and CDR2 (germline): SGDLS, YYNGEE. V was trimmed by 0 bases and J by 2 bases, leaving 12 bases between them. The CDR3 totals 16 residues. Study-wide points: The study regarded diversity estimates from one million T cells as underestimates.

This receptor was identified in a man between 65 and 79 years old in good health. Sequenced material: blood. The chain recombines TRBV9 with TRBJ2-1; D might be TRBD2 (6 bases). CDR3 loop: CASSVETSRAYNEQFF. CDR3 nucleotide sequence: TGTGCCAGCAGCGTAGAAACTAGCCGAGCCTACAATGAGCAGTTCTTC.